The rows below give T cell receptor beta chains drawn from one sample of a study of cytomegalovirus exposure and HLA in healthy donors. This table comes from immunoSEQ multiplex PCR, and its TCRdb copy is limited to in-frame clones, with some not included. This sample carries approximately 120,000 clones, under 80% of them seen once, and the ten largest clones take 7.7%. The material sequenced was PBMCs. The receptors shown here come from a woman aged 45-65 years in good health and CMV-seropositive. Each CDR3 is given with its conserved first and last residue. The order of the fields is J gene, clone size, D gene, V gene, CDR3 DNA, CDR3 protein. A D gene is named only where the DNA matches it firmly. Expanded clones get a size class; other rows say once, few or many, or leave the size out.

J gene: TRBJ1-1
clone size: few
D gene: NA
V gene: TRBV2
CDR3 DNA: TGTGCCAGCATCCGACGGGGGGCTCAGAACACTGAAGCTTTCTTT
CDR3 protein: CASIRRGAQNTEAFF

J gene: TRBJ2-5
clone size: NA
D gene: TRBD2
V gene: TRBV2
CDR3 DNA: TGTGCCAGCACTCCACTGGGGACAGCGGGAGGAGAGACCCAGTACTTC
CDR3 protein: CASTPLGTAGGETQYF

J gene: TRBJ2-7
clone size: few
D gene: TRBD1
V gene: TRBV6-5
CDR3 DNA: TGTGCCAGCGGGACAGGGTGGGGCGAGCAGTACTTC
CDR3 protein: CASGTGWGEQYF

J gene: TRBJ2-5
clone size: once
D gene: NA
V gene: TRBV5-1
CDR3 DNA: TGCGCCAGCAGCCTCGGGAATAGGAAGGAAGAGACCCAGTACTTC
CDR3 protein: CASSLGNRKEETQYF

J gene: TRBJ2-6
clone size: NA
D gene: NA
V gene: TRBV19
CDR3 DNA: TGTGCCAGTAGTATAGCAGGGGCTGGGGCCAACGTCCTGACTTTC
CDR3 protein: CASSIAGAGANVLTF

J gene: TRBJ2-2
clone size: NA
D gene: TRBD2
V gene: TRBV10-2
CDR3 DNA: TGCGCCAGCCTCACCCCCACTACTAGCGGGGGCACCGGGGAGCTGTTTTTT
CDR3 protein: CASLTPTTSGGTGELFF

J gene: TRBJ1-5
clone size: few
D gene: TRBD1
V gene: TRBV28
CDR3 DNA: TGTGCCAGCAGTTTGCTGACAGGGGGCAATCAGCCCCAGCATTTT
CDR3 protein: CASSLLTGGNQPQHF

J gene: TRBJ2-1
clone size: NA
D gene: TRBD2
V gene: TRBV5-1
CDR3 DNA: TGCGCCAGCAGCCCCTTCGGGACTAAAGATAATGAGCAGTTCTTC
CDR3 protein: CASSPFGTKDNEQFF

J gene: TRBJ2-5
clone size: NA
D gene: TRBD1
V gene: TRBV5-4
CDR3 DNA: TGTGCCAGCATGGGACAGGGAGGGTCGGAGACCCAGTACTTC
CDR3 protein: CASMGQGGSETQYF

J gene: TRBJ2-2
clone size: NA
D gene: NA
V gene: TRBV9
CDR3 DNA: TGTGCCAGCAACTCAGGGGCTGGGGAGCTGTTTTTT
CDR3 protein: CASNSGAGELFF

J gene: TRBJ2-7
clone size: NA
D gene: TRBD1
V gene: TRBV5-6
CDR3 DNA: TGTGCCAGCAGCTTGGCCGCGGTTGGGACAGGGGTCGAGCAGTACTTC
CDR3 protein: CASSLAAVGTGVEQYF

J gene: TRBJ1-2
clone size: NA
D gene: NA
V gene: TRBV12-5
CDR3 DNA: TGTGCTAGTGGACCGACAACTAACTATGGCTACACCTTC
CDR3 protein: CASGPTTNYGYTF

J gene: TRBJ1-4
clone size: few
D gene: TRBD1
V gene: TRBV7-9
CDR3 DNA: TGTGCCAGCAGCTCCTTGACAGGGAGTGAAAAACTGTTTTTT
CDR3 protein: CASSSLTGSEKLFF

J gene: TRBJ2-1
clone size: NA
D gene: TRBD1
V gene: TRBV7-9
CDR3 DNA: TGTGCCAGCAGCTTAGTGGCCGGGACAGCTTACAATGAGCAGTTCTTC
CDR3 protein: CASSLVAGTAYNEQFF

J gene: TRBJ2-3
clone size: NA
D gene: NA
V gene: TRBV10-3
CDR3 DNA: TGTGCCATCAGTGATCCAGGGGCCTCAGGGGACGATACGCAGTATTTT
CDR3 protein: CAISDPGASGDDTQYF

J gene: TRBJ1-1
clone size: NA
D gene: NA
V gene: TRBV20-1
CDR3 DNA: TGCAGTGCTATGGGGGGCACTGAAGCTTTCTTT
CDR3 protein: CSAMGGTEAFF

J gene: TRBJ1-1
clone size: NA
D gene: TRBD1
V gene: TRBV19
CDR3 DNA: TGTGCCAGTATCCAGGACAGGGGGAACACTGAAGCTTTCTTT
CDR3 protein: CASIQDRGNTEAFF

J gene: TRBJ1-1
clone size: NA
D gene: NA
V gene: TRBV9
CDR3 DNA: TGTGCCAGCAGCGTTGGGGAGGGGAACACTGAAGCTTTCTTT
CDR3 protein: CASSVGEGNTEAFF

J gene: TRBJ2-2
clone size: NA
D gene: TRBD1
V gene: TRBV5-1
CDR3 DNA: TGCGCCAGCCGGACAGGGATAAACACCGGGGAGCTGTTTTTT
CDR3 protein: CASRTGINTGELFF

J gene: TRBJ1-3
clone size: NA
D gene: NA
V gene: TRBV6-5
CDR3 DNA: TGTGCCAGCACCACTTCCTCTGGAAACACCATATATTTT
CDR3 protein: CASTTSSGNTIYF

J gene: TRBJ2-1
clone size: NA
D gene: TRBD1
V gene: TRBV4-1
CDR3 DNA: TGCGCCAGCAGCCAAGATCCGGGCCAGGGGGTGTTCTTC
CDR3 protein: CASSQDPGQGVFF

J gene: TRBJ1-2
clone size: NA
D gene: NA
V gene: TRBV6-6
CDR3 DNA: TGTGCCAGCAGTTTACCGTCCGGTAACTATGGCTACACCTTC
CDR3 protein: CASSLPSGNYGYTF

J gene: TRBJ2-1
clone size: NA
D gene: TRBD2
V gene: TRBV9
CDR3 DNA: TGTGCCAGCAGCCGTACTAGCGGGGGCAACAATGAGCAGTTCTTC
CDR3 protein: CASSRTSGGNNEQFF

J gene: TRBJ2-3
clone size: NA
D gene: TRBD1
V gene: TRBV5-4
CDR3 DNA: TGTGCCAGCAGCTGGACAGGGGCCACAGATACGCAGTATTTT
CDR3 protein: CASSWTGATDTQYF

J gene: TRBJ2-2
clone size: NA
D gene: NA
V gene: TRBV7-9
CDR3 DNA: TGTGCCAGCAGCTTAGCGCGGGGCGGAGCCCCGAACACCGGGGAGCTGTTTTTT
CDR3 protein: CASSLARGGAPNTGELFF

J gene: TRBJ2-4
clone size: NA
D gene: TRBD2
V gene: TRBV7-8
CDR3 DNA: TGTGCCAGCAGCCCCTCAACGACTAGCCCCCCGGGAAACATTCAGTACTTC
CDR3 protein: CASSPSTTSPPGNIQYF

J gene: TRBJ2-7
clone size: NA
D gene: NA
V gene: TRBV5-1
CDR3 DNA: TGCGCCAGCAGCTTGGCCAGTGACTCAAACTCCTACGAGCAGTACTTC
CDR3 protein: CASSLASDSNSYEQYF

J gene: TRBJ1-5
clone size: once
D gene: TRBD1
V gene: TRBV19
CDR3 DNA: TGTGCCAGTGATGACAGGGGTTATCGGCCCCAGCATTTT
CDR3 protein: CASDDRGYRPQHF

J gene: TRBJ2-7
clone size: NA
D gene: TRBD2
V gene: TRBV11-2
CDR3 DNA: TGTGCCAGCAGTCGGGGGACTAGCGTCTACGAGCAGTACTTC
CDR3 protein: CASSRGTSVYEQYF

J gene: TRBJ1-2
clone size: NA
D gene: TRBD1
V gene: TRBV19
CDR3 DNA: TGTGCCAGTAGACAGGGACAGGCCTATGGCTACACCTTC
CDR3 protein: CASRQGQAYGYTF

J gene: TRBJ1-3
clone size: NA
D gene: NA
V gene: TRBV18
CDR3 DNA: TGTGCCAGCTCACCAGTCGGAGGGGACTCCTCTGGAAACACCATATATTTT
CDR3 protein: CASSPVGGDSSGNTIYF

J gene: TRBJ2-3
clone size: NA
D gene: NA
V gene: TRBV21-1
CDR3 DNA: TGTGCCAGCAGAAAGGAACGGGAGACCACAGATACGCAGTATTTT
CDR3 protein: CASRKERETTDTQYF

J gene: TRBJ2-5
clone size: NA
D gene: TRBD2
V gene: TRBV5-1
CDR3 DNA: TGCGCCAGCAGCCTTCGGGGCGGGGGGAATCAAGAGACCCAGTACTTC
CDR3 protein: CASSLRGGGNQETQYF

J gene: TRBJ2-5
clone size: few
D gene: NA
V gene: TRBV2
CDR3 DNA: TGTGCCAGCAGTCGACTGTCGTACCAAGAGACCCAGTACTTC
CDR3 protein: CASSRLSYQETQYF

J gene: TRBJ1-2
clone size: NA
D gene: NA
V gene: TRBV7-2
CDR3 DNA: TGTGCCAGCAGCTTAGGGGGCATCTATAACTATGGCTACACCTTC
CDR3 protein: CASSLGGIYNYGYTF

J gene: TRBJ2-3
clone size: NA
D gene: NA
V gene: TRBV6-5
CDR3 DNA: TGTGCCAGCAGTTACGGGGGCGCCTTCACAGATACGCAGTATTTT
CDR3 protein: CASSYGGAFTDTQYF

J gene: TRBJ2-7
clone size: NA
D gene: TRBD2
V gene: TRBV2
CDR3 DNA: TGTGCCAGCGGTGCGACCTGGGAGGGCCCTTACGAGCAGTACTTC
CDR3 protein: CASGATWEGPYEQYF

J gene: TRBJ2-7
clone size: NA
D gene: TRBD1
V gene: TRBV9
CDR3 DNA: TGTGCCAGCAGCTTGGACAGGGCCGGTGCCGAGCAGTACTTC
CDR3 protein: CASSLDRAGAEQYF

J gene: TRBJ2-7
clone size: NA
D gene: NA
V gene: TRBV11-2
CDR3 DNA: TGTGCCAGCAGCTTAGAGCGGGAATCCTACGAGCAGTACTTC
CDR3 protein: CASSLERESYEQYF

J gene: TRBJ1-2
clone size: NA
D gene: NA
V gene: TRBV18
CDR3 DNA: TGTGCCAGCTCACCGTCAAAGCTCGACTATGGCTACACCTTC
CDR3 protein: CASSPSKLDYGYTF

J gene: TRBJ2-7
clone size: NA
D gene: TRBD1
V gene: TRBV7-9
CDR3 DNA: TGTGCCAGCAGCGAGGGACAGGGCTCCTACGAGCAGTACTTC
CDR3 protein: CASSEGQGSYEQYF

J gene: TRBJ2-7
clone size: NA
D gene: TRBD1
V gene: TRBV5-1
CDR3 DNA: TGCGCCAGCAGCGAACTGACAGGGCCCCTCTACGAGCAGTACTTC
CDR3 protein: CASSELTGPLYEQYF